This T cell receptor (beta chain) was recovered during a study of cytomegalovirus exposure and HLA in healthy donors. Looking at the study overall: An early data release held approximately 80 million unique TCRs from HLA-typed donors.

This clone was found once. Its antigen is still unknown. Primers included in the PCR were 60 Vbeta and 13 Jbeta primers. Sequenced by immunoSEQ multiplex PCR; TCRdb stores in-frame clones only, minus some. This sample has approximately 140,000 clones; roughly 76% occur once, and the top ten carry more than 3%. The CDR3 loop spans 15 amino acids. Per the germline V gene, CDR1 is GTSNPN and CDR2 is SVGIG (reference sequence). General observations from the study: Segments of the TCR beta V type were, in most cases, productive about 90% or about 30% of the time in an earlier analysis. TCR beta sequences reportedly predicted most subjects' HLA-A and HLA-B alleles accurately. It was likely that a cluster of highly shared sequence variants was a sequencing artifact.

Specimen: PBMCs. The chain employs TRBV30 and TRBJ2-5; 8 bases are a match to TRBD1. The J call may be faulty, since TRBJ2-7 better matches the DNA end. The sequence derives from a man younger than 30 in good health and CMV-seronegative. The CDR3 DNA follows: TGTGCCTGGAGTTTTGCGACAGGGGCTTCCTACGAGCAGTACTTC. This codes for CAWSFATGASYEQYF.